Below, 5 T cell receptor beta chains from the same sample are listed, as sequenced in a study of T cell responses to AZD1222 COVID-19 vaccine. This table comes from immunoSEQ multiplex PCR, and its TCRdb copy is limited to in-frame clones, with some not included. The sample carries some 150,000 clones, about 92% recorded once. Sequencing was performed on peripheral blood, taken on day 0 of AZD1222 vaccination. These receptors were taken from an adult in good health.

This clone came up once. The genes are TRBV7-8 and TRBJ2-7; 8 bases line up with TRBD2. The CDR3 is made up of 16 amino acids. V gave up 1 base and J gave up 4 bases; unmatched junction bases: 9. Germline V gene sequence: CDR1 SGHVS, CDR2 FQNEAQ. CDR3 sequence reads: CASSLVQASGLYEQYF. CDR3 DNA sequence: TGTGCCAGCAGCTTAGTACAGGCTAGCGGGTTGTACGAGCAGTACTTC.

The CDR3 nucleotides read TGTGCCAGTGGAAGGGGTCGCTCTGGAAACACCATATATTTT. This encodes CASGRGRSGNTIYF. The rearrangement uses TRBV19 and TRBJ1-3; possible D gene TRBD1, 5 bases. Germline V gene sequence: CDR1 LNHDA, CDR2 SQIVND (reference sequence). This CDR3 is 14 amino acids long. With 8 bases removed from V and 0 bases from J, the gap between germline ends came to 11 bases.

The chain uses TRBV5-1 and TRBJ1-1; D perhaps matches TRBD1 (5 bases). V shed 0 bases and J shed 1 base, with 13 bases lying between them. The V gene's germline CDR1 is SGHRS and CDR2 YFSETQ. The CDR3 is 16 residues long. Here the CDR3 DNA reads TGCGCCAGCAGCTTGGGGCAGGGTGGCGGGAACACTGAAGCTTTCTTT. It translates to CASSLGQGGGNTEAFF.

The genes are TRBV5-3 and TRBJ2-6; D remains unclear. TRBV5-3 is classed as an ORF, of uncertain function. V was clipped by 1 base and J by 1 base, with 6 bases between them. CDR3 length: 15 residues. CDR3 sequence reads: CARSLIGSGANVLTF. The CDR3 DNA reads as TGTGCCAGAAGCTTGATTGGGTCTGGGGCCAACGTCCTGACTTTC.

The chain recombines TRBV6-5 with TRBJ2-7, with D unresolved. The CDR3 runs 15 residues. Looked up from germline, CDR1 is MNHEY and CDR2 is SVGAGI. V was trimmed by 2 bases and J by 6 bases, leaving 17 bases between them. The chain's CDR3 is CASSYEVGQPVEQYF. The CDR3 coding sequence is TGTGCCAGCAGTTACGAAGTGGGTCAACCCGTCGAGCAGTACTTC.